The 7 T cell receptor beta chains below come from one sample, sequenced in a study of blood T cell repertoires in COVID-19 (dated by TCRdb to about 2020). The library was obtained by the immunoSEQ multiplex PCR assay. The source is immuneACCESS, and TCRdb retained only in-frame sequences with V and J called. Part of the clones is not carried over; for the studies checked, unresolved V genes explain less than half of this, and the remainder is unexplained. The sample table contains roughly 370,000 clones; only one count was recorded for approximately 87% of them. Around 10% of the sample lies in the top ten. Sequencing was carried out using PBMCs or T cells enriched from blood (not recorded which). These receptors originate from a woman in her 50s who had recovered from COVID-19.

The chain has TRBV3-1 (or the pseudogene TRBV3-2) and TRBJ2-7; TRBD1 matches at 7 bases. Trimming took 0 bases from V and 4 from J; bases not matched to a gene: 12. Per the germline V gene, CDR1 is LGHDT and CDR2 is YNNKEL (reference sequence). This CDR3 comprises 17 residues. In DNA, the CDR3 is TGTGCCAGCAGCCAAGAAGGGGAAGGGGGCAGGAGATACGAGCAGTACTTC. This sequence encodes CASSQEGEGGRRYEQYF.

The gene calls are TRBV9 and TRBJ1-2, with no clear D. Germline-derived CDR1 and CDR2 are SGDLS and YYNGEE. Trimming removed 1 base from V and 4 bases from J, with 8 bases in between. This CDR3 is 13 amino acids long. The CDR3 region has the DNA TGTGCCAGCAGCGTACAGGCAGGCTATGGCTACACCTTC. As protein: CASSVQAGYGYTF. Together with reference TRBV9 and TRBJ1-2, the CDR3 gives the full variable domain: DSGVTQTPKHLITATGQRVTLRCSPRSGDLSVYWYQQSLDQGLQFLIQYYNGEERAKGNILERFSAQQFPDLHSELNLSSLELGDSALYFCASSVQAGYGYTFGSGTRLTVV.

The chain couples TRBV6-5 to TRBJ1-1; TRBD1 matches 7 bases. V trimming: 1 base; J trimming: 1 base; junction bases outside the gene matches: 6. Germline CDR1 reads MNHEY; CDR2 reads SVGAGI. The CDR3 has 16 amino acids. CDR3 region: CASSYLGTAKNTEAFF. The CDR3 bases are TGTGCCAGCAGTTACTTAGGGACAGCCAAGAACACTGAAGCTTTCTTT.

The chain couples TRBV5-1 to TRBJ1-2, with D uncertain. V was trimmed by 0 bases and J by 0 bases, leaving 12 bases between them. CDR1 and CDR2 (germline): SGHRS, YFSETQ. The CDR3 runs to 16 residues. CDR3 region: CASSLEFFGANYGYTF. The CDR3 DNA sequence: TGCGCCAGCAGCTTGGAGTTTTTTGGAGCTAACTATGGCTACACCTTC.

CDR3: CASRYDGVGTEAFF. DNA of the CDR3: TGTGCCAGCAGATACGACGGGGTCGGCACTGAAGCTTTCTTT. This chain links TRBV28 with TRBJ1-1; D is ambiguous. Germline V gives CDR1 MDHEN, CDR2 SYDVKM. The CDR3 sequence is 14 residues long. Trimming stripped 6 bases from V and 4 bases from J, with 15 bases between.

The chain is built from TRBV12-3 or TRBV12-4 and TRBJ1-1, with 9 bases identical to TRBD1. The V segment lost 5 bases and the J segment 8 bases; nucleotides outside the gene matches: 0. The CDR3 extends over 11 amino acids. The CDR3 sequence: CASSTGGEAFF. Here the CDR3 DNA reads TGTGCCAGCAGTACAGGGGGCGAAGCTTTCTTT.

The chain has TRBV19 and TRBJ2-5; weak D call: TRBD2 (6 bases). Germline CDR1 LNHDA, CDR2 SQIVND (reference sequence). Trimming took 4 bases from V and 5 from J, leaving 11 bases between them. This CDR3 is built from 13 residues. DNA for the CDR3: TGTGCCAGTAGTAGAGTACGGGGGGAGACCCAGTACTTC. Residues: CASSRVRGETQYF.